The next 3 T cell receptor beta chains were all read from a single sample in a study of Ad26.COV2.S vaccination and SARS-CoV-2 variants. TCRdb keeps only in-frame clones here, not all; method: immunoSEQ multiplex PCR. Of some 190,000 clones listed, roughly 87% are singletons. This specimen consisted of peripheral blood, obtained after recovery from COVID-19. Receptors were obtained from a human donor who had recovered from COVID-19.

V usage is TRBV9 and J usage is TRBJ1-1; unclear D gene. V was shortened by 4 bases and J by 8 bases, with 24 bases between the two germline ends. The CDR3 has 16 amino acids. Germline loops: CDR1 SGDLS, CDR2 YYNGEE. The CDR3 here is CASSLTTAGRDGEAFF. The CDR3 DNA sequence: TGTGCCAGCAGCTTAACTACCGCAGGACGCGATGGGGAAGCTTTCTTT.

This chain joins TRBV29-1 and TRBJ1-5; 7 positions agree with TRBD1. The CDR3 length is 14 residues. The germline V gene encodes CDR1 SQVTM and CDR2 ANQGSEA. J lost 2 bases, V lost 6 bases, and 7 bases had no gene match. The CDR3 DNA sequence: TGCAGCGTAGTCACAGGGGCCGGCAATCAGCCCCAGCATTTT. Its protein is CSVVTGAGNQPQHF. Variable domain in full (rest from reference TRBV29-1 and TRBJ1-5): SAVISQKPSRDICQRGTSLTIQCQVDSQVTMMFWYRQQPGQSLTLIATANQGSEATYESGFVIDKFPISRPNLTFSTLTVSNMSPEDSSIYLCSVVTGAGNQPQHFGDGTRLSIL.

This clone appeared many times. The genes are TRBV5-1 and TRBJ2-1; perhaps TRBD2 as D (6 bases). Between the trimmed V and J ends, which lost 3 bases and 2 bases, there was a span of 12 bases. The germline CDR1 and CDR2 sequences are SGHRS and YFSETQ. The CDR3 totals 15 residues. In DNA, the CDR3 is TGCGCCAGCAGCTCGGGGGTATCCACCTACAATGAGCAGTTCTTC. It translates to CASSSGVSTYNEQFF.